This T cell receptor (beta chain) was recovered during a study of cytomegalovirus exposure and HLA in healthy donors. Across the study: The study placed approximately 81% of its 398 genotyped donors in the Caucasian-associated ancestry cluster. Study observations and caveats: It was fewer than 200 TCR beta chains that were listed as cytomegalovirus-associated. The study had only CMV serostatus as immune exposure information.

The germline V gene has CDR1 SGDLS and CDR2 YYNGEE. CDR3 length: 14 residues. V dropped 3 bases and J dropped 6 bases, with 15 bases sitting between them. With regard to this clone: What it recognizes is unknown.

Both 60 Vbeta primers and 13 Jbeta primers went into the PCR. Repertoires were generated with immunoSEQ multiplex PCR, while TCRdb's copy carries only in-frame clones and drops some. Altogether 100,000 to 150,000 clones are present, approximately 80% being singletons, with the ten largest covering less than 4.5%. V and J are TRBV9 and TRBJ1-2, with D maybe TRBD1 (6 bases). The clonotype was recovered from a man aged 35-49 years in good health and CMV-seronegative. The sequencing sample was made of PBMCs. The CDR3 sequence is CASSAGGGANGYTF. The CDR3 DNA follows: TGTGCCAGCAGCGCCGGAGGGGGGGCGAATGGCTACACCTTC.